The source of this TCR beta chain is a study of blood T cell repertoires in COVID-19. Whole-study context: Samples of COVID-19 (acute and convalescent) were obtained from the United States, Italy and Spain. Sources were T cells, B-cell-depleted T cells, or PBMCs; the material itself was cDNA or gDNA.

This CDR3 is 18 amino acids long. The trim removed 0 bases at V and 7 bases at J, leaving 6 bases unmatched. Germline CDR1 reads MNHEY; CDR2 reads SVGEGT. Per the original data handling: Quantification of nucleated cells was approximated via reference gene primer amplification. Clones were sequenced by immunoSEQ multiplex PCR, and TCRdb holds only the in-frame ones, with some missing. D and trimming were read from the DNA, whereas the V and J calls and clone size are those reported in that table. Among about 80,000 clones listed, around nine tenths were seen once. This sequence originates from a woman older than 75 with active or convalescent COVID-19. The chain combines TRBV6-2 or TRBV6-3 with TRBJ2-2; 15 bases align to TRBD2. Sequencing was performed on peripheral blood. The CDR3 spells CASSYSIRTSGRDGELFF. DNA for the CDR3: TGTGCCAGCAGTTACTCGATCCGGACTAGCGGGAGGGACGGGGAGCTGTTTTTT.